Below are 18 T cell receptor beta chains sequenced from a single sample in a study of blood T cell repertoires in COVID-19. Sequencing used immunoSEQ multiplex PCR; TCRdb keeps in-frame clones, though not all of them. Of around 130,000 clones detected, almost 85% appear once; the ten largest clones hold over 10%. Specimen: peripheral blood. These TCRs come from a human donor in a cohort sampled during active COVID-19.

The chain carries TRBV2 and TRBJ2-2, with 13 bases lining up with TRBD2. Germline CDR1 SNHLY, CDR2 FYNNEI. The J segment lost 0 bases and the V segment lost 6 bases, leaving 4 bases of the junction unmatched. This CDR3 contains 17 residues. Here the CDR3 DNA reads TGTGCCAGCAGCCCAGGGACTAGCGGGGCGAACACCGGGGAGCTGTTTTTT. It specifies CASSPGTSGANTGELFF.

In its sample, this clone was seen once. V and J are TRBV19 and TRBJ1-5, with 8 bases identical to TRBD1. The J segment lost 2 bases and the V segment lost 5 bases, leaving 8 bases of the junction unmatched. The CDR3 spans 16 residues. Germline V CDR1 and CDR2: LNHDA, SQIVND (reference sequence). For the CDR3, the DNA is TGTGCCAGTAGTGCAGCAGGGGGCAGAGGCAATCAGCCCCAGCATTTT. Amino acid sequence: CASSAAGGRGNQPQHF.

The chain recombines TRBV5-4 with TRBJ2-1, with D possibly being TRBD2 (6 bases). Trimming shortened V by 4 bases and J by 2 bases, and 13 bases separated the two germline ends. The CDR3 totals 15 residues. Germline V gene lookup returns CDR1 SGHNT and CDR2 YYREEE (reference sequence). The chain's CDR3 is CASSAGLPAYNEQFF. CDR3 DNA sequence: TGTGCCAGCAGCGCGGGACTTCCTGCCTACAATGAGCAGTTCTTC.

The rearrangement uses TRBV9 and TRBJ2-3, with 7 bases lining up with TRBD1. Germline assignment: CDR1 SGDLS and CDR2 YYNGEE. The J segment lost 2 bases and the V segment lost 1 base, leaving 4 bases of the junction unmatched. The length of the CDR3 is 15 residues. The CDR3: CASSVSQGLTDTQYF. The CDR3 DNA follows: TGTGCCAGCAGCGTATCACAGGGGCTCACAGATACGCAGTATTTT. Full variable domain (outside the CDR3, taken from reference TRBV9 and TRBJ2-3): DSGVTQTPKHLITATGQRVTLRCSPRSGDLSVYWYQQSLDQGLQFLIQYYNGEERAKGNILERFSAQQFPDLHSELNLSSLELGDSALYFCASSVSQGLTDTQYFGPGTRLTVL.

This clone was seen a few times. CDR3 protein: CASSTQGNYGYTF. CDR3 nucleotide sequence: TGTGCCAGCAGTACGCAGGGAAACTATGGCTACACCTTC. J is TRBJ1-2 and V is TRBV6-6; D is possibly TRBD1 (5 bases). The germline CDR1 and CDR2 sequences are MNHNY and SVGAGI (reference sequence). The length of the CDR3 is 13 residues. Trimming left V 5 bases short and J 2 bases short, with 9 bases between.

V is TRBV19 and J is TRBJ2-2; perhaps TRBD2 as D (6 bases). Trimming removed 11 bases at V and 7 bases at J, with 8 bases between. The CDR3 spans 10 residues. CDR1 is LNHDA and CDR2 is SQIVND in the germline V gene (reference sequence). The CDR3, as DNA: TGTGCCGTCGGGGGCGGGGAGCTGTTTTTT. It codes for CAVGGGELFF.

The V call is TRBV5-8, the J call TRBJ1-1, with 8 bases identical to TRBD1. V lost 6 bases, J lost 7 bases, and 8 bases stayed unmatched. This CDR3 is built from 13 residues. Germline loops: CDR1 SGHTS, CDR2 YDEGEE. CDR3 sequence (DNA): TGTGCCAGCAACCCGGACAGGGCGGTTGAAGCTTTCTTT. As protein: CASNPDRAVEAFF.

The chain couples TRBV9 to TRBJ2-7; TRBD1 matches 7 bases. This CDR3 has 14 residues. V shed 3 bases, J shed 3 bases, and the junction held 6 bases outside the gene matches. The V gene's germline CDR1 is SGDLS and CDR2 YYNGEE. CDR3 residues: CASSARDSHYEQYF. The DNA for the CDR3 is TGTGCCAGCAGCGCCCGGGACAGTCACTACGAGCAGTACTTC.

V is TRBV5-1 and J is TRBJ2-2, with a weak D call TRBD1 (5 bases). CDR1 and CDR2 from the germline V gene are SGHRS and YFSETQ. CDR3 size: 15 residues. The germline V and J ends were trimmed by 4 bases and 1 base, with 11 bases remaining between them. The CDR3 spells CASSPNQGNTGELFF. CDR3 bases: TGCGCCAGCAGCCCGAACCAGGGGAACACCGGGGAGCTGTTTTTT. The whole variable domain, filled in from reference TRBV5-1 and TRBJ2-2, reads KAGVTQTPRYLIKTRGQQVTLSCSPISGHRSVSWYQQTPGQGLQFLFEYFSETQRNKGNFPGRFSGRQFSNSRSEMNVSTLELGDSALYLCASSPNQGNTGELFFGEGSRLTVL.

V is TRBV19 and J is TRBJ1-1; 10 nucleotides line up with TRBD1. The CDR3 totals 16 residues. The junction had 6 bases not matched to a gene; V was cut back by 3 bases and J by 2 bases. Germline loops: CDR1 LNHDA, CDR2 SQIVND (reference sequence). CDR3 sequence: CASSIGTGAGNTEAFF. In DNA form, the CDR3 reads TGTGCCAGTAGTATCGGGACAGGGGCGGGTAACACTGAAGCTTTCTTT.

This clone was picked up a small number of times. CDR3 sequence: CASSPFSGGAGTQYF. The DNA for the CDR3 is TGTGCCAGCAGTCCTTTTAGCGGGGGGGCGGGGACGCAGTATTTT. The rearrangement links TRBV2 to TRBJ2-3; 11 positions match TRBD2. The CDR3 is 15 residues long. With 5 bases clipped from V and 9 bases from J, the junction kept 10 bases outside the gene matches. Germline-derived CDR1 and CDR2 are SNHLY and FYNNEI.

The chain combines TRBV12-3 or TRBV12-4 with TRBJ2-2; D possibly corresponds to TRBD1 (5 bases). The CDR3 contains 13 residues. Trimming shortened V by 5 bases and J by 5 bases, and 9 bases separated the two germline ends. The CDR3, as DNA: TGTGCCAGCAGTAAAACAGGTACCGGGGAGCTGTTTTTT. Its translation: CASSKTGTGELFF.

Written as DNA, the CDR3 is TGTGCCAGCTCACACGGGACTCCTGGCTACGAGCAGTACTTC. It encodes CASSHGTPGYEQYF. The rearrangement links TRBV18 to TRBJ2-7, with D perhaps matching TRBD2 (6 bases). This CDR3 has 14 residues. CDR1 is KGHSH and CDR2 is LQKENI in the germline V gene. Trimming cost V 4 bases and J 3 bases, with 13 bases left between them.

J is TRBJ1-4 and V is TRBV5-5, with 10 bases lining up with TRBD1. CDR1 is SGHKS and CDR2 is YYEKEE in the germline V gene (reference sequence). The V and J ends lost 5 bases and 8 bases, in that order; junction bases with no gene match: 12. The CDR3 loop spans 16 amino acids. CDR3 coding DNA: TGTGCCAGCAGACCCCTGGGCGGACAGGGGGTAGAAAAACTGTTTTTT. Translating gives CASRPLGGQGVEKLFF. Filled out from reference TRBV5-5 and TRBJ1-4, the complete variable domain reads DAGVTQSPTHLIKTRGQQVTLRCSPISGHKSVSWYQQVLGQGPQFIFQYYEKEERGRGNFPDRFSARQFPNYSSELNVNALLLGDSALYLCASRPLGGQGVEKLFFGSGTQLSVL.

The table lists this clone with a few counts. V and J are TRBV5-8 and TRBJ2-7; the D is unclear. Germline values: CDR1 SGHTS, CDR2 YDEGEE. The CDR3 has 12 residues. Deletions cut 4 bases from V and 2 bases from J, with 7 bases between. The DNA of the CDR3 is TGTGCCAGCAGCCTTACAACCTACGAGCAGTACTTC. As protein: CASSLTTYEQYF.

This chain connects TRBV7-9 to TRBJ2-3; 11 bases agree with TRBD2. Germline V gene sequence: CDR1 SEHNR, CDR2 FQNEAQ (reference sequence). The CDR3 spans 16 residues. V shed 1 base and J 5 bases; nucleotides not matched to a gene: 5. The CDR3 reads CASSLDSGGAGDTQYF. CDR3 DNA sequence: TGTGCCAGCAGCTTAGATAGCGGGGGGGCTGGAGATACGCAGTATTTT.

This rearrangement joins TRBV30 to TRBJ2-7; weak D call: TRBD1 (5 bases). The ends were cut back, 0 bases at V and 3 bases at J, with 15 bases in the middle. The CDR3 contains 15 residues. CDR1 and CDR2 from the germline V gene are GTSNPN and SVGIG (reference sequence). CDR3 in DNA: TGTGCCTGGAGTGTACGTGGCCCCAGGGACTACGAGCAGTACTTC. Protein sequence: CAWSVRGPRDYEQYF.

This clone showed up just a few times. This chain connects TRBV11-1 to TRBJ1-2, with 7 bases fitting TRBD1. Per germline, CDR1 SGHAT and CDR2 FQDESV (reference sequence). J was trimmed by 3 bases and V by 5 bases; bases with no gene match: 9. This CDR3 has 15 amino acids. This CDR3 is CASSPRGQTYYGYTF. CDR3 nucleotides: TGTGCCAGCAGCCCAAGGGGACAGACCTACTATGGCTACACCTTC.